The clone carrying this TCR beta chain was recorded only once. Using immunoSEQ multiplex PCR, the repertoire was profiled, and TCRdb retains in-frame clones only, with some absent. The sample consists of some 67,000 clones, roughly 98% of them appearing once. These data belong to a study of technical replicates of blood from a handful of donors. Between the trimmed V and J ends, which lost 0 bases and 6 bases, there was a span of 6 bases. There are 13 residues in the CDR3. CDR1 and CDR2 (germline): SGHNT, YYREEE (reference sequence). The sequence derives from a human donor in good health. The specimen sequenced was T cells isolated from PBMCs. The chain employs TRBV5-4 and TRBJ1-4; D ambiguous. The CDR3 loop is CASSLEGDEKLFF. The DNA for the CDR3 is TGTGCCAGCAGCTTGGAGGGAGATGAAAAACTGTTTTTT.